The 11 T cell receptor beta chains presented below share a single source sample, sequenced in a study of T cell clusters in autoimmune cytopenias. Multiplex touch-down PCR amplified TRB using TRB-A and TRB-B pools in one tube. Reanalyzing the multiplex PCR reads, TCRdb keeps one entry per CDR3 protein, without DNA. This sample's table reports about 7,400 distinct CDR3 sequences. TRB amplification used roughly 250 ng of peripheral blood genomic DNA. These data were likewise used in another study, on T cell repertoires in aging, cancer and after chemotherapy.

Input material: peripheral blood. The receptors were gathered from a human donor in good health.

The rearrangement uses TRBV7-9 and TRBJ1-2; there is no DNA to check the TCRdb D call of TRBD1. This CDR3 has 12 residues. Germline assignment: CDR1 SEHNR and CDR2 FQNEAQ (reference sequence). The CDR3 spells CASSLGGPSYTF.

CDR3 sequence: CASSLTPPSGSTNEKLFF. This chain joins TRBV27 and TRBJ1-4; TCRdb's D call, TRBD1, is unchecked because there is no DNA. Per the germline V gene, CDR1 is MNHEY and CDR2 is SMNVEV (reference sequence). There are 18 residues in the CDR3.

The chain has TRBV20-1 and TRBJ1-1. The germline CDR1 and CDR2 sequences are DFQATT and SNEGSKA (reference sequence). This CDR3 spans 15 amino acids. Here the CDR3 reads CSAATLQELNTEAFF.

By frequency, this clonotype is medium-sized. V and J are TRBV19 and TRBJ2-3; TCRdb's D gene call, TRBD1, goes unchecked for lack of DNA. The V gene's germline CDR1 is LNHDA and CDR2 SQIVND (reference sequence). CDR3 length: 15 residues. CDR3 sequence reads: CASDGTGGPGATQYF.

J is TRBJ2-7 and V is TRBV11-3. CDR1 SGHNT and CDR2 YENEEA come from the germline V gene. The CDR3 runs to 15 residues. The CDR3 is CASSLDYGEIDEQYF.

The chain's CDR3 is CASSLLGTEQFF. V usage is TRBV5-5 and J usage is TRBJ2-1; with no DNA, the TCRdb D assignment of TRBD1 cannot be verified. From germline, CDR1 is SGHKS and CDR2 YYEKEE (reference sequence). This CDR3 has 12 amino acids. The variable domain in full, with the rest retrieved from reference TRBV5-5 and TRBJ2-1, is DAGVTQSPTHLIKTRGQQVTLRCSPISGHKSVSWYQQVLGQGPQFIFQYYEKEERGRGNFPDRFSARQFPNYSSELNVNALLLGDSALYLCASSLLGTEQFFGPGTRLTVL.

V and J are TRBV6-6 and TRBJ2-1; without DNA, the TCRdb call of TRBD1 cannot be checked. Germline-derived CDR1 and CDR2 are MNHNY and SVGAGI (reference sequence). The CDR3 is 11 residues long. This CDR3 reads CASGWGYEQFF.

The V gene is TRBV7-9, the J gene TRBJ2-5; the TCRdb D gene call, TRBD1, has no DNA to confirm it. This CDR3 has 15 amino acids. CDR1 is SEHNR and CDR2 is FQNEAQ in the germline V gene (reference sequence). The CDR3 reads CASSYGTGAQETQYF.

The genes are TRBV30 and TRBJ1-3. Looked up from germline, CDR1 is GTSNPN and CDR2 is SVGIG (reference sequence). The CDR3 contains 12 residues. CDR3 protein: CAWTGSGNTIYF.

This clonotype is identified as medium-sized from frequency. The J gene is TRBJ2-1, the V gene TRBV29-1; TCRdb returns TRBD1, unconfirmable since there is no DNA. The germline CDR1 and CDR2 sequences are SQVTM and ANQGSEA. CDR3 size: 14 residues. CDR3 region: CSTPGGGQSNEQFF.

This chain joins TRBV15 and TRBJ2-5; the TRBD2 assignment by TCRdb is unverifiable without DNA. The germline gives CDR1 LNHNV, CDR2 YYDKDF (reference sequence). The CDR3 consists of 16 residues. The CDR3 reads CATSSPGLAGTETQYF.